The 27 T cell receptor beta chains reported below all come from one sample, sequenced in a study of a mutant IDH1 vaccine in newly diagnosed glioma. These receptors are not linked to any known antigen. Sequenced by immunoSEQ multiplex PCR; TCRdb stores in-frame clones only, minus some. The top ten hold roughly 2% of the sample, which has approximately 81,000 clones, approximately 85% seen once. Stated time point: week 23, last vaccination. Each vaccine dose was 300 ug of mutant IDH1 20-mer peptide, with topical imiquimod. The specimen comprised PBMCs, sampled from a glioma patient whose treatment included an IDH1 peptide vaccine. These receptor sequences come from a young man with glioma. Some clones in this sample may be carry-over from other donors' samples.

The CDR3 loop reads CASSNEDRNYGYTF. CDR3 coding DNA: TGTGCCAGCAGCAATGAGGACAGGAACTATGGCTACACCTTC. This chain links TRBV6-5 with TRBJ1-2; 7 nucleotides line up with TRBD1. CDR1 is MNHEY, CDR2 SVGAGI, per germline. The CDR3 is 14 residues long. The V gene end was trimmed by 6 bases and the J gene end by 2 bases; junction bases not matched to a gene: 6.

This clone was seen only a few times. V usage is TRBV5-1 and J usage is TRBJ2-1; 7 nucleotides match TRBD2. V trimming: 4 bases; J trimming: 4 bases; junction bases outside the gene matches: 5. Germline V lookup: CDR1 SGHRS, CDR2 YFSETQ. The CDR3 extends over 14 amino acids. The CDR3 region has the DNA TGCGCCAGCAGCCCCCGCGGGAGTTACAATGAGCAGTTCTTC. As protein: CASSPRGSYNEQFF.

The chain joins TRBV5-1 to TRBJ2-7; 9 bases match TRBD2. The length of the CDR3 is 16 residues. V lost 0 bases, J lost 2 bases, and 6 bases stayed unmatched. Germline lookup yields CDR1 SGHRS and CDR2 YFSETQ. The CDR3 reads CASSLGHTSGPYEQYF. CDR3 DNA: TGCGCCAGCAGCTTGGGCCATACTAGCGGGCCCTACGAGCAGTACTTC.

The chain carries TRBV4-2 and TRBJ1-1, with TRBD1 as a possible D gene (6 bases). Germline-derived CDR1 and CDR2 are LGHNA and YNFKEQ. With 0 bases removed from V and 4 bases from J, the gap between germline ends came to 12 bases. The CDR3 spans 15 residues. The CDR3 loop reads CASSQDGQGSTEAFF. In nucleotides, the CDR3 is TGTGCCAGCAGCCAAGATGGGCAGGGGAGCACTGAAGCTTTCTTT.

The CDR3 loop is CASSLDLTGPINSPLHF. Written as DNA, the CDR3 is TGCGCCAGCAGCTTGGATCTGACAGGGCCCATTAATTCACCCCTCCACTTT. V and J are TRBV5-1 and TRBJ1-6, with 7 bases matching TRBD1. The CDR3 totals 17 residues. From germline, CDR1 is SGHRS and CDR2 YFSETQ. Unmatched junction bases numbered 9, after V lost 0 bases and J lost 6 bases.

The chain employs TRBV7-2 and TRBJ1-2; D gene unclear. The germline CDR1 and CDR2 sequences are SGHTA and FQGNSA. Trimming cost V 5 bases and J 8 bases, with 18 bases left between them. The CDR3 loop spans 14 amino acids. CDR3 residues: CASSPATRQPGYTF. CDR3 in DNA: TGTGCCAGCAGCCCCGCGACTCGGCAGCCCGGCTACACCTTC.

CDR3 loop: CASSLGTRTEAFF. Written as DNA, the CDR3 is TGCGCCAGCAGCCTCGGGACACGTACAGAAGCTTTCTTT. The chain recombines TRBV5-1 with TRBJ1-1; D possibly corresponds to TRBD1 (6 bases). The CDR3 runs to 13 residues. Trimming stripped 4 bases from V and 8 bases from J, with 15 bases between. Germline assignment: CDR1 SGHRS and CDR2 YFSETQ. Full variable domain (missing parts from reference TRBV5-1 and TRBJ1-1): KAGVTQTPRYLIKTRGQQVTLSCSPISGHRSVSWYQQTPGQGLQFLFEYFSETQRNKGNFPGRFSGRQFSNSRSEMNVSTLELGDSALYLCASSLGTRTEAFFGQGTRLTVV.

J is TRBJ2-5 and V is TRBV4-1; no reliable D call. The CDR3 spans 13 residues. V lost 1 base and J 1 base, leaving 4 bases between the germline ends. Per the germline V gene, CDR1 is MGHRA and CDR2 is YSYEKL. The DNA of the CDR3 is TGCGCCAGCAGCCAAGTACCCCAAGAGACCCAGTACTTC. Translation: CASSQVPQETQYF.

The V and J genes are TRBV14 and TRBJ2-7, with D possibly called TRBD1 or TRBD2 (5 bases each). Trimming stripped 4 bases from V and 12 bases from J, with 16 bases between. This CDR3 contains 12 residues. Germline-derived CDR1 and CDR2 are SGHDN and FVKESK. This CDR3 is CASSPSPGLRYF. The CDR3 coding sequence is TGTGCCAGCAGCCCCTCCCCGGGGCTGAGGTACTTC.

CDR3 nucleotides: TGTGCCAGCAGCTTACAGAACAGGGTGGTGGATACGCAGTATTTT. It encodes CASSLQNRVVDTQYF. The V gene is TRBV11-2, the J gene TRBJ2-3; D perhaps matches TRBD1 (6 bases). V was shortened by 2 bases and J by 6 bases, with 15 bases between the two germline ends. This CDR3 has 15 residues. Germline loops: CDR1 SGHAT, CDR2 FQNNGV.

The chain is built from TRBV2 and TRBJ1-4, with 8 positions matching TRBD1. CDR1 is SNHLY, CDR2 FYNNEI, per germline. There are 14 residues in the CDR3. Losses at the gene ends were 6 bases for V and 8 bases for J; bases not matched to a gene: 8. The CDR3 bases are TGTGCCAGCAGGACAGGGGCCCTTGGAGAAAAACTGTTTTTT. Protein product: CASRTGALGEKLFF.

The rearrangement joins TRBV5-4 to TRBJ2-3, with 8 bases matching TRBD2. Germline CDR1 and CDR2: SGHNT and YYREEE (reference sequence). After removal of 1 base from V and 2 bases from J, the junction contained 3 bases not matched to a gene. The CDR3 is 15 residues long. The chain's CDR3 is CASSLSGGATDTQYF. The CDR3 region has the DNA TGTGCCAGCAGCTTGTCGGGGGGGGCCACAGATACGCAGTATTTT.

The chain uses TRBV5-1 and TRBJ2-5; D might be TRBD2 (5 bases). The germline V gene encodes CDR1 SGHRS and CDR2 YFSETQ. V dropped 2 bases and J dropped 5 bases, with 13 bases sitting between them. The CDR3 has 14 amino acids. Here the CDR3 reads CASSFGPRRETQYF. CDR3 in DNA: TGCGCCAGCAGCTTTGGCCCGAGGAGGGAGACCCAGTACTTC.

The chain couples TRBV7-2 to TRBJ2-1; 8 bases align to TRBD1. The CDR3 contains 18 residues. V trimming: 3 bases; J trimming: 0 bases; junction bases outside the gene matches: 10. Germline V gene data show CDR1 as SGHTA and CDR2 as FQGNSA. CDR3 DNA sequence: TGTGCCAGCAGCTTCGACAGGGGAAGAGTAAGCTCCTACAATGAGCAGTTCTTC. Its translation is CASSFDRGRVSSYNEQFF.

The DNA of the CDR3 is TGCGCCAGCAGCGACCTTCAAGCCTACTCCTACGAGCAGTACTTC. Protein product: CASSDLQAYSYEQYF. The rearrangement joins TRBV10-2 to TRBJ2-7; unclear D gene. The CDR3 is made up of 15 amino acids. The ends were cut back, 6 bases at V and 0 bases at J, with 15 bases in the middle. The V gene's germline CDR1 is WSHSY and CDR2 SAAADI.

This clone came up once. The chain links TRBV5-4 to TRBJ2-3; maybe TRBD1 (6 bases). CDR1 and CDR2 (germline): SGHNT, YYREEE (reference sequence). This CDR3 has 16 residues. Deletions cut 0 bases from V and 0 bases from J, with 11 bases between. As DNA, the CDR3 is TGTGCCAGCAGCTTGGTGGGGGCTACAAGCACAGATACGCAGTATTTT. As protein: CASSLVGATSTDTQYF.

For this clone: This same CDR3 is encoded by further DNA sequences in the sample. The genes are TRBV6-5 and TRBJ1-1, with TRBD1 identical over 9 bases. The V gene end was trimmed by 4 bases and the J gene end by 6 bases; junction bases not matched to a gene: 6. The CDR3 covers 14 residues. The germline gives CDR1 MNHEY, CDR2 SVGAGI. The CDR3 DNA reads TGTGCCAGCAGTTCAACAGGGGGCGCCTCTGAAGCTTTCTTT. It translates to CASSSTGGASEAFF.

The chain combines TRBV30 with TRBJ2-7; D gene ambiguous. The germline V and J ends were trimmed by 0 bases and 5 bases, with 5 bases remaining between them. Germline values: CDR1 GTSNPN, CDR2 SVGIG (reference sequence). CDR3 size: 11 residues. DNA of the CDR3: TGTGCCTGGAGTGTGAGTGACGAGCAGTACTTC. It codes for CAWSVSDEQYF.

The gene calls are TRBV9 and TRBJ2-3, with a tentative D call TRBD1 (5 bases). This CDR3 has 16 residues. With 0 bases removed from V and 1 base from J, the gap between germline ends came to 12 bases. Germline-derived CDR1 and CDR2 are SGDLS and YYNGEE. CDR3 nucleotide sequence: TGTGCCAGCAGCGTAGTAGGGGCCCGGGGCACAGATACGCAGTATTTT. It specifies CASSVVGARGTDTQYF.

The CDR3 DNA sequence: TGTGCCAGCAGTTATGATATCGCTGGAAACACCATATATTTT. Its translation is CASSYDIAGNTIYF. The rearrangement links TRBV6-6 to TRBJ1-3; D remains unclear. Trimming removed 3 bases from V and 2 bases from J, with 8 bases in between. The CDR3 contains 14 residues. The germline gives CDR1 MNHNY, CDR2 SVGAGI (reference sequence).

This clone showed up just once. The chain carries TRBV7-9 and TRBJ1-4, with 8 bases lining up with TRBD1. The CDR3 is 17 residues long. The ends lost 3 bases at V and 7 bases at J; junction bases unmatched: 13. The germline V gene encodes CDR1 SEHNR and CDR2 FQNEAQ (reference sequence). The CDR3 nucleotides are TGTGCCAGCAGCTTTAGTCGAACTGGGACAGGCCCTGAAAAACTGTTTTTT. It is translated as CASSFSRTGTGPEKLFF.

This chain links TRBV7-8 with TRBJ2-2; tentative D call: TRBD1 (6 bases). The V end lost 2 bases, the J end lost 3 bases, and 10 bases lay between the germline ends. This CDR3 is built from 15 residues. Germline CDR1 is SGHVS and CDR2 is FQNEAQ. Written as DNA, the CDR3 is TGTGCCAGCAGCTTATTACAGGGTGACACCGGGGAGCTGTTTTTT. It is translated as CASSLLQGDTGELFF.

The chain is built from TRBV9 and TRBJ2-7; D unclear. The CDR3 spans 13 residues. Germline V gene lookup returns CDR1 SGDLS and CDR2 YYNGEE. Trimming left V 4 bases short and J 1 base short, with 9 bases between. CDR3 DNA: TGTGCCAGCAGCATCCGACGTTCCTACGAGCAGTACTTC. Translation: CASSIRRSYEQYF.

This clone was seen only once. J is TRBJ2-3 and V is TRBV5-1; weak D call: TRBD2 (5 bases). The CDR3 covers 18 residues. Germline CDR1 reads SGHRS; CDR2 reads YFSETQ. Trimming cost V 0 bases and J 3 bases, with 20 bases left between them. The CDR3 nucleotides are TGCGCCAGCAGCTTGGATCCCCCAGCCGGGGTAAGAACAGATACGCAGTATTTT. Translated, it gives CASSLDPPAGVRTDTQYF.

This clone has just a few counts. The V call is TRBV7-2, the J call TRBJ1-1, with D possibly matching TRBD1 (6 bases). V lost 4 bases, J lost 3 bases, and 18 bases lay in between. This CDR3 is built from 16 residues. Germline loops: CDR1 SGHTA, CDR2 FQGNSA. The CDR3 DNA is TGTGCCAGCAGCTCACAGTCTACAGGGTTCCACACTGAAGCTTTCTTT. It specifies CASSSQSTGFHTEAFF. Filled out from reference TRBV7-2 and TRBJ1-1, the complete variable domain reads GAGVSQSPSNKVTEKGKDVELRCDPISGHTALYWYRQSLGQGLEFLIYFQGNSAPDKSGLPSDRFSAERTGGSVSTLTIQRTQQEDSAVYLCASSSQSTGFHTEAFFGQGTRLTVV.

CDR3 in DNA: TGCGCCAGCAGCTACCGAACCGGGACTAGCACAGATACGCAGTATTTT. It codes for CASSYRTGTSTDTQYF. The V gene is TRBV4-1, the J gene TRBJ2-3, with D tentatively TRBD2 (6 bases). CDR1 MGHRA and CDR2 YSYEKL come from the germline V gene. This CDR3 region has 16 residues. V lost 5 bases and J lost 0, with 15 bases in between.

CDR3 nucleotide sequence: TGTGCCTGGAGTGTAAGGACTGCCGGGGACGAGCAGTACTTC. Its protein is CAWSVRTAGDEQYF. The chain combines TRBV30 with TRBJ2-7; D possibly corresponds to TRBD2 (5 bases). The CDR3 loop spans 14 amino acids. Germline assignment: CDR1 GTSNPN and CDR2 SVGIG (reference sequence). Deletions cut 0 bases from V and 5 bases from J, with 14 bases between.